The 3 T cell receptor beta chains listed next were all sequenced from one sample in a study of blood T cell repertoires in COVID-19. Clones were read by immunoSEQ multiplex PCR, and TCRdb kept only the in-frame ones, dropping some. The sample lists some 270,000 clones, 80% to 90% occurring once. Sample: peripheral blood. The receptors derive from a woman between 70 and 85 years old with acute or convalescent COVID-19.

The J gene is TRBJ2-4, the V gene TRBV5-4; perhaps TRBD2 as D (5 bases). The germline gives CDR1 SGHNT, CDR2 YYREEE (reference sequence). Trimming removed 0 bases from V and 6 bases from J, with 10 bases in between. The CDR3 totals 14 residues. This CDR3 is CASSLVAEGNIQYF. Here the CDR3 DNA reads TGTGCCAGCAGCTTGGTGGCAGAGGGAAACATTCAGTACTTC.

The chain links TRBV9 to TRBJ1-6; maybe TRBD1 (6 bases). The germline CDR1 and CDR2 sequences are SGDLS and YYNGEE. The CDR3 consists of 14 residues. Deletions cut 3 bases from V and 8 bases from J, with 12 bases between. The CDR3 spells CASSDGGRYSPLHF. CDR3 nucleotide sequence: TGTGCCAGCAGCGATGGGGGCCGTTATTCACCCCTCCACTTT.

This clone turned up a few times. The chain is built from TRBV6-5 and TRBJ2-3; D is perhaps TRBD2 (5 bases). The CDR3 runs to 14 residues. The ends were cut back, 6 bases at V and 2 bases at J, with 12 bases in the middle. From germline, CDR1 is MNHEY and CDR2 SVGAGI. The CDR3 sequence is CASRAESFTDTQYF. The CDR3 nucleotides are TGTGCCAGCAGAGCGGAGTCCTTCACAGATACGCAGTATTTT.